The 8 T cell receptor beta chains below come from one sample, sequenced in a study of blood T cell repertoires in COVID-19. TCRdb's table, derived via immunoSEQ multiplex PCR, lists solely in-frame clones and lacks some. The table records 100,000 to 120,000 clones, 70% to 90% of them present only once. Sequencing input: peripheral blood. Receptors originate from a man aged 40-55 years with acute or convalescent COVID-19.

J is TRBJ2-2 and V is TRBV19, with 8 bases identical to TRBD1. V gave up 2 bases and J gave up 8 bases; unmatched junction bases: 10. This CDR3 contains 16 residues. From germline, CDR1 is LNHDA and CDR2 SQIVND (reference sequence). In DNA form, the CDR3 reads TGTGCCAGTAGTATAATTCAGGGGGCATCAACAGGGGAGCTGTTTTTT. This sequence encodes CASSIIQGASTGELFF. The full variable domain, with the rest looked up from reference TRBV19 and TRBJ2-2, is DGGITQSPKYLFRKEGQNVTLSCEQNLNHDAMYWYRQDPGQGLRLIYYSQIVNDFQKGDIAEGYSVSREKKESFPLTVTSAQKNPTAFYLCASSIIQGASTGELFFGEGSRLTVL.

This clone appeared a single time. The chain recombines TRBV29-1 with TRBJ2-1; 10 bases are a match to TRBD2. There are 14 residues in the CDR3. Trimming took 5 bases from V and 2 from J; bases not matched to a gene: 3. Germline CDR1 SQVTM, CDR2 ANQGSEA. The CDR3 loop reads CSVKRGGPYNEQFF. The CDR3 nucleotides read TGCAGCGTTAAGCGGGGGGGCCCCTACAATGAGCAGTTCTTC.

The rearrangement links TRBV5-5 to TRBJ1-4; 9 bases align to TRBD1. V lost 4 bases and J lost 6; bases outside the gene matches: 7. Germline V gives CDR1 SGHKS, CDR2 YYEKEE (reference sequence). The CDR3 spans 15 residues. The DNA of the CDR3 is TGTGCCAGCAGCGGACCGGGACAGGGTTATGAAAAACTGTTTTTT. It specifies CASSGPGQGYEKLFF.

The CDR3 sequence: CASSDSCGGEPDTQYF. CDR3 coding DNA: TGCGCCAGCAGTGACTCCTGCGGGGGGGAACCAGATACGCAGTATTTT. The chain recombines TRBV10-1 with TRBJ2-3; 9 bases fit TRBD2. The V gene end was trimmed by 3 bases and the J gene end by 4 bases; junction bases not matched to a gene: 8. CDR3 size: 16 residues. Germline V gene data show CDR1 as WNHNN and CDR2 as SYGVQD (reference sequence).

This chain links TRBV21-1 with TRBJ2-1; the D call in the table, TRBD2, was not verified against the DNA. TRBV21-1 is assigned pseudogene status. The CDR3 runs to 16 residues. The CDR3, as DNA: TGTGCCAGCAGCAAAGACCCAGCGGGGCGGTACAATGAGCAGTTCTTC. This encodes CASSKDPAGRYNEQFF.

The rearrangement links TRBV7-2 to TRBJ1-5, with D perhaps TRBD1 (5 bases). The V and J ends lost 0 bases and 2 bases respectively, with 8 bases between them. The CDR3 consists of 15 residues. Looked up from germline, CDR1 is SGHTA and CDR2 is FQGNSA. CDR3 coding DNA: TGTGCCAGCAGCTTAGCGCGGGGGGGCAATCAGCCCCAGCATTTT. Its protein product is CASSLARGGNQPQHF.

The genes are TRBV5-1 and TRBJ2-5; 7 bases fit TRBD1. Germline values: CDR1 SGHRS, CDR2 YFSETQ. Unmatched junction bases numbered 10, after V lost 4 bases and J lost 4 bases. The CDR3 runs to 15 residues. The CDR3 sequence is CASSKNRGSSETQYF. CDR3 coding DNA: TGCGCCAGCAGCAAAAACAGGGGTTCCTCAGAGACCCAGTACTTC.

This clone was seen repeatedly, ten times or more. V usage is TRBV7-2 and J usage is TRBJ2-7, with D unclear. The CDR3 spans 13 residues. Germline CDR1 reads SGHTA; CDR2 reads FQGNSA. Trimming cost V 5 bases and J 9 bases, with 17 bases left between them. The CDR3 sequence is CASSLGPKRGQYF. The CDR3 nucleotides read TGTGCCAGCAGCCTAGGGCCGAAGCGTGGGCAGTACTTC.